The entry below gives a single TCR beta chain sequence along with its context. Its antigen is unidentified. The sample is drawn from a study of monozygotic twins with inflammatory bowel disease. Findings and caveats of the study: For IBD, no single strong associated signal or clonotype was supported. Repertoire similarity did not differ between concordant and discordant twins, possibly owing to limited power.

Both the TCRalpha cDNA and the TCRbeta cDNA were taken through two nested PCRs, lasting approximately 16 and 10 cycles. Reprocessing the 5' RACE reads, TCRdb reports a single entry for every CDR3 protein and omits DNA. This sample's clone table lists about 380,000 distinct CDR3 sequences. The CDR3 contains 16 residues. The germline V gene has CDR1 LNHDA and CDR2 SQIVND (reference sequence). The V and J genes are TRBV19 and TRBJ2-7; TCRdb's D call of TRBD1 is untestable without DNA. The origin of this receptor is a human donor with ulcerative colitis or Crohn's disease, or a healthy co-twin of an affected twin (not recorded which). Sequenced sample: blood. CDR3 protein: CASSTPGRDLRGEQYF.